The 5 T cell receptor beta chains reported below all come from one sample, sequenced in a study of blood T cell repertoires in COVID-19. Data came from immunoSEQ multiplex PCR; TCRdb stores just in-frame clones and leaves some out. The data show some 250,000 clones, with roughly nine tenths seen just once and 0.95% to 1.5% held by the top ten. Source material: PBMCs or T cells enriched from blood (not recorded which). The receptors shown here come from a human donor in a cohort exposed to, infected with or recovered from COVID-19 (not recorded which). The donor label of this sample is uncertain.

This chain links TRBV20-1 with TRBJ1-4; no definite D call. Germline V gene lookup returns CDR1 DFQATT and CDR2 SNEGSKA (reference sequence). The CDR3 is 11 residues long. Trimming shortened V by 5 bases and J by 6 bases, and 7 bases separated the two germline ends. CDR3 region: CSAYSDEKLFF. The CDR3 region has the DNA TGCAGTGCTTATTCTGATGAAAAACTGTTTTTT.

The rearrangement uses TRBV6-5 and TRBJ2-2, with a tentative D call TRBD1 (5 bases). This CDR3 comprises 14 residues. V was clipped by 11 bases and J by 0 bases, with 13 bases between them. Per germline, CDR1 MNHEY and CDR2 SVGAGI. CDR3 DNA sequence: TGTGCCTCTCAGGGTTACTCGAACACCGGGGAGCTGTTTTTT. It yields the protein CASQGYSNTGELFF.

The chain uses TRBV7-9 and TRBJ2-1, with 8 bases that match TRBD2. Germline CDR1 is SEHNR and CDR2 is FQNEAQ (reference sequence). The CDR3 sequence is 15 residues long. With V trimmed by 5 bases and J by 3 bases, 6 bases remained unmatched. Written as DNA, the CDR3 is TGTGCCAGCAGCCCGACGGGGGGGAACTACAATGAGCAGTTCTTC. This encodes CASSPTGGNYNEQFF.

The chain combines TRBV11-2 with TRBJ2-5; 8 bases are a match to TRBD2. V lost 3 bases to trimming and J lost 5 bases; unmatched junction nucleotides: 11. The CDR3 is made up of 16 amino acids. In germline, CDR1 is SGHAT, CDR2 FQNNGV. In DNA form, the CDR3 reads TGTGCCAGCAGCTTTTTGGCGGGGGGCCCCGGGGAGACCCAGTACTTC. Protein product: CASSFLAGGPGETQYF.

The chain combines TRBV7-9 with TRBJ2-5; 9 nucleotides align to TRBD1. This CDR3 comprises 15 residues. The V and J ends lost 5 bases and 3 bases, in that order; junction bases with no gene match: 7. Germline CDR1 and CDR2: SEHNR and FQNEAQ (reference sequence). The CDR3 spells CASSLRDRVKETQYF. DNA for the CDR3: TGTGCCAGCAGCCTCCGGGACAGGGTGAAAGAGACCCAGTACTTC.